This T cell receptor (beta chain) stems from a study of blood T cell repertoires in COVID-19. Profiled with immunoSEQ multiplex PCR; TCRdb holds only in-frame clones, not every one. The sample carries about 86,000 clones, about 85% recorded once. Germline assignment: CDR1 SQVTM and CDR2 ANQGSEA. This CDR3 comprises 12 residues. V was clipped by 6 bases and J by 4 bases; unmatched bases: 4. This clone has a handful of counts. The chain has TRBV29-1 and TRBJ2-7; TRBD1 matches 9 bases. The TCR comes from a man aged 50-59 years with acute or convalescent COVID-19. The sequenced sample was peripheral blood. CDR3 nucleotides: TGCAGCGTGGAACAGGGGGCGTACGAGCAGTACTTC. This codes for CSVEQGAYEQYF.